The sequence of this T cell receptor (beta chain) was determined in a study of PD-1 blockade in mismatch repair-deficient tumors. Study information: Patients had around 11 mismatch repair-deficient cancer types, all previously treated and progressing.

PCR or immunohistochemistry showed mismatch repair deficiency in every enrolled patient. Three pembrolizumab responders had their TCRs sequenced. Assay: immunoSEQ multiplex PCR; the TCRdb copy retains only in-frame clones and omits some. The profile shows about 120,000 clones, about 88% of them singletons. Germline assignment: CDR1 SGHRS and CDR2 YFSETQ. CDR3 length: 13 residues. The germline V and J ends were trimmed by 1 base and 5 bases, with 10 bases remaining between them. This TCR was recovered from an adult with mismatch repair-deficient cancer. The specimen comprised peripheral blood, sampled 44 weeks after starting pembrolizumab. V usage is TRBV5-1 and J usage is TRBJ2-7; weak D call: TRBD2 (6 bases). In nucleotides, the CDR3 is TGCGCCAGCAGCTTGTATTCGGGAGACGAGCAGTACTTC. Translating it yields CASSLYSGDEQYF.